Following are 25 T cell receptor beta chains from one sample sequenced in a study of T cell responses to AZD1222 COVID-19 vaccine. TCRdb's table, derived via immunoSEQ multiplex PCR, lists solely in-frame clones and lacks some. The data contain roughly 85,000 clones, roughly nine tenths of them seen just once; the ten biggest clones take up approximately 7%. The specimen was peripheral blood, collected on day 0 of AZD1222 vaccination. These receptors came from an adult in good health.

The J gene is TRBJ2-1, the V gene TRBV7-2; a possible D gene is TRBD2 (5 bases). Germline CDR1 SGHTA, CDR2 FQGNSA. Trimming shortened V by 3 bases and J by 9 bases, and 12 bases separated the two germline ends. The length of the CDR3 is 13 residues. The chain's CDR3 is CASSFPGLTEQFF. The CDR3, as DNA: TGTGCCAGCAGCTTCCCGGGATTGACTGAGCAGTTCTTC.

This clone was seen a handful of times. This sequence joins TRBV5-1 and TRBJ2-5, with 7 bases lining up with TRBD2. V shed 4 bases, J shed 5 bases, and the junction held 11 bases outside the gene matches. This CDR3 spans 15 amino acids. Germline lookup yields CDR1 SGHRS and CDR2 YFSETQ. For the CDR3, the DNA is TGCGCCAGCAGCCCTTCGGCGGGAGTGGGGGAGACCCAGTACTTC. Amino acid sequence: CASSPSAGVGETQYF.

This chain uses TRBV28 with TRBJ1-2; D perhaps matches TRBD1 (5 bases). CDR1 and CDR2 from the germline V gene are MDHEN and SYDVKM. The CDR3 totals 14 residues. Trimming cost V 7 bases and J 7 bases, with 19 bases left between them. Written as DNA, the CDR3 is TGTGCCAGCACCCTAAGCAAGGGGCGGGGTGGCTACACCTTC. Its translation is CASTLSKGRGGYTF.

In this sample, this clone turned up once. CDR3 DNA: TGTGCCACCATATCGCGCAATTACGGGGAAGCTTTCTTT. Translating gives CATISRNYGEAFF. The chain uses TRBV24-1 and TRBJ1-1; D not resolved. Trimming removed 8 bases at V and 8 bases at J, with 17 bases between. The CDR3 is 13 amino acids. CDR1 KGHDR and CDR2 SFDVKD come from the germline V gene.

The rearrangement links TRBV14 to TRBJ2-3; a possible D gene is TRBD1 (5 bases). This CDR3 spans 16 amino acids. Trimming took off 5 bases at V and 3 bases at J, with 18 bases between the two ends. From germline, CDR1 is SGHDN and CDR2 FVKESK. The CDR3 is CASSWWAGKGTDTQYF. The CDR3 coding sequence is TGTGCCAGCAGCTGGTGGGCAGGGAAAGGAACAGATACGCAGTATTTT.

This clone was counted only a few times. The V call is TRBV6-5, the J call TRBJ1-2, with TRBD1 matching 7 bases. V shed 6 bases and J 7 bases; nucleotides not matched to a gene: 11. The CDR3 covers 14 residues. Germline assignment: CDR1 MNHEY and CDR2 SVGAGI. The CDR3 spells CASSRTGPFAGYTF. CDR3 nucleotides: TGTGCCAGCAGCCGGACAGGCCCCTTCGCTGGCTACACCTTC.

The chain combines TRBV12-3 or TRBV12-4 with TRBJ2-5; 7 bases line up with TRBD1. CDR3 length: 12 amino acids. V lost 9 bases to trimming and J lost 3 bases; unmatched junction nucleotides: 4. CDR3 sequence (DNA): TGTGCCAGTACCGGGACAGAAGAGACCCAGTACTTC. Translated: CASTGTEETQYF.

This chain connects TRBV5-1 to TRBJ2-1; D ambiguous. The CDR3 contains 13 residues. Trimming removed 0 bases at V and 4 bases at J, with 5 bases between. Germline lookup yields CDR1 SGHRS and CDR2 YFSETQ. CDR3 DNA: TGCGCCAGCAGCTTGGAGGATTACAATGAGCAGTTCTTC. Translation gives CASSLEDYNEQFF.

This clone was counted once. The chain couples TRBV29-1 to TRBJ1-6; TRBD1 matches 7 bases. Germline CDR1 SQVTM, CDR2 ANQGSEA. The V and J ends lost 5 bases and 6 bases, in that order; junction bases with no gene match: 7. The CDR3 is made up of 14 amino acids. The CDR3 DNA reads TGCAGCGTTCCAGGGACAGAAATTAATTCACCCCTCCACTTT. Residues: CSVPGTEINSPLHF.

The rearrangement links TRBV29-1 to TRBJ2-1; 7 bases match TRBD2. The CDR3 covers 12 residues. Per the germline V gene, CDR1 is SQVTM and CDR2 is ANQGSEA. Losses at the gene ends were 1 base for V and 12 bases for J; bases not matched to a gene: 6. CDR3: CSVEGRESVQFF. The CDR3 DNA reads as TGCAGCGTTGAAGGGCGGGAGTCGGTGCAGTTCTTC.

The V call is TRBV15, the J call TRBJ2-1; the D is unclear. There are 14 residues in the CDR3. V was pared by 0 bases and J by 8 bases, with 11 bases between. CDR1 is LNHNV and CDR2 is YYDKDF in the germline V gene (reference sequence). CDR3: CATSRDRPLDEQFF. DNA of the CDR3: TGTGCCACCAGCAGAGACAGGCCCCTAGATGAGCAGTTCTTC.

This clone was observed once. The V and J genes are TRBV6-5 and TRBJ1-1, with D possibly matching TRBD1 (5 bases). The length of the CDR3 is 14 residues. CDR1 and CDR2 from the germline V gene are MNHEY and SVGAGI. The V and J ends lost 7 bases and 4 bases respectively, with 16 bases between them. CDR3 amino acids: CASTPSQGGTEAFF. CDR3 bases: TGTGCCAGCACCCCGTCCCAGGGAGGCACTGAAGCTTTCTTT.

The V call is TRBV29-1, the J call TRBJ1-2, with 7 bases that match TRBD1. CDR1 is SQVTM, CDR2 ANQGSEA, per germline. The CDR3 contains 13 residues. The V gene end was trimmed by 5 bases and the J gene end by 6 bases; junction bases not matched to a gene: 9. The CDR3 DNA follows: TGCAGCGTTTCACAGGGGAATGAGGATGGCTACACCTTC. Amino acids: CSVSQGNEDGYTF.

The CDR3 sequence is CASSQDTSFGGLYGYTF. The CDR3 coding sequence is TGCGCCAGCAGCCAGGATACAAGTTTCGGTGGACTCTATGGCTACACCTTC. This sequence joins TRBV4-3 and TRBJ1-2; unclear D gene. This CDR3 spans 17 amino acids. The germline CDR1 and CDR2 sequences are LGHNA and YSLEER. Trimming shortened V by 3 bases and J by 4 bases, and 21 bases separated the two germline ends.

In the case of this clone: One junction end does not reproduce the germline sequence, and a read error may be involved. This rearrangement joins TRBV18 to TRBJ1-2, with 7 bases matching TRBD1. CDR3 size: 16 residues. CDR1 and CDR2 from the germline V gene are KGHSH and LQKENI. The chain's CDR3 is CASSPPSGGDNHGYTF. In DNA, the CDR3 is TGTGCCAGCTCACCACCGTCAGGGGGGGATAACCATGGCTACACCTTC.

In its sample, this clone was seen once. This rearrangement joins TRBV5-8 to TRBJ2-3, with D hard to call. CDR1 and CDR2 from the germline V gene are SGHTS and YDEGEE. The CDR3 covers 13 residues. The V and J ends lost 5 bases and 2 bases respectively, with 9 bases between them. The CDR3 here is CASSFGPTDTQYF. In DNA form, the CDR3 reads TGTGCCAGCAGTTTTGGGCCCACAGATACGCAGTATTTT.

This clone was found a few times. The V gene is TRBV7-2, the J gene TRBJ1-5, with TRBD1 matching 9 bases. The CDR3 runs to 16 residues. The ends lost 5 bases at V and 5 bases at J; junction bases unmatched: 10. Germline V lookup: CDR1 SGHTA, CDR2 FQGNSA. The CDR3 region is CASSRPGQGFHQPQHF. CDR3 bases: TGTGCCAGCAGCAGACCGGGACAGGGTTTCCATCAGCCCCAGCATTTT.

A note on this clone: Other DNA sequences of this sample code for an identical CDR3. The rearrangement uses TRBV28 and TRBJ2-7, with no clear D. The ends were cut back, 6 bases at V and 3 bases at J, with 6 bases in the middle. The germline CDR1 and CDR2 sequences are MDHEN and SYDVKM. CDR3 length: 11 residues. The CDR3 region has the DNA TGTGCCAGCAGAGTTAGCTACGAGCAGTACTTC. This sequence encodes CASRVSYEQYF.

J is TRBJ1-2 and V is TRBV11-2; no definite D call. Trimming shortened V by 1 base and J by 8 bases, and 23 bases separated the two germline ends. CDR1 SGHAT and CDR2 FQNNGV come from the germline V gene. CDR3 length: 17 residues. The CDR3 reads CASSLGSHSLPIIGYTF. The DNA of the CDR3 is TGTGCCAGCAGCTTAGGCTCGCACAGCCTCCCTATTATCGGCTACACCTTC. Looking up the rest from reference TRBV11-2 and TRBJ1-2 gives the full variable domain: EAGVAQSPRYKIIEKRQSVAFWCNPISGHATLYWYQQILGQGPKLLIQFQNNGVVDDSQLPKDRFSAERLKGVDSTLKIQPAKLEDSAVYLCASSLGSHSLPIIGYTFGSGTRLTVV.

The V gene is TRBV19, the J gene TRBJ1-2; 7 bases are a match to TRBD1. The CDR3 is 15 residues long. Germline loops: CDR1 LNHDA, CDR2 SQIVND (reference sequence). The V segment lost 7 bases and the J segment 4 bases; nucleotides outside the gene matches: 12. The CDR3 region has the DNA TGTGCCAGTACCAATCTCCCAGGGGGAGGCTATGGCTACACCTTC. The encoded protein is CASTNLPGGGYGYTF. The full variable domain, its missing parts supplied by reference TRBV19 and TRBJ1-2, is DGGITQSPKYLFRKEGQNVTLSCEQNLNHDAMYWYRQDPGQGLRLIYYSQIVNDFQKGDIAEGYSVSREKKESFPLTVTSAQKNPTAFYLCASTNLPGGGYGYTFGSGTRLTVV.

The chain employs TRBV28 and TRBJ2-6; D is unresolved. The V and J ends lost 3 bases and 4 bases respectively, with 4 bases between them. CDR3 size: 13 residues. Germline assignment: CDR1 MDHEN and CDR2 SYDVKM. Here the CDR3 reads CASSFQGANVLTF. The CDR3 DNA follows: TGTGCCAGCAGTTTTCAAGGGGCCAACGTCCTGACTTTC.

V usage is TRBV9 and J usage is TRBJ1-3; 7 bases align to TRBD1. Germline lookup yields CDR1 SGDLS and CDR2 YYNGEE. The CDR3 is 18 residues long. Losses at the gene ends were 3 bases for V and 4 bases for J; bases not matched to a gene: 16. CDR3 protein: CASSARQGATMTGNTIYF. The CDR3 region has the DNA TGTGCCAGCAGCGCGCGACAGGGAGCGACAATGACGGGAAACACCATATATTTT.

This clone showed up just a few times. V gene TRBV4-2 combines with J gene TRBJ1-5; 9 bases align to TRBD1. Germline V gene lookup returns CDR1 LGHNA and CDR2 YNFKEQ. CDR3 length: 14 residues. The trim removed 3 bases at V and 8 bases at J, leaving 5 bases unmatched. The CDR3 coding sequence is TGTGCCAGCAGCCATGGACAGGGGATTGAGCCCCAGCATTTT. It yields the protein CASSHGQGIEPQHF.

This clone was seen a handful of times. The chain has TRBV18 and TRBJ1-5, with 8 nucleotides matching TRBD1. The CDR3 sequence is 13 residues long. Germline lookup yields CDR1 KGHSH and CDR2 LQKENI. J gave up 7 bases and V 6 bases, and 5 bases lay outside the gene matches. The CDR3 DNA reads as TGTGCCAGCTCCGGACAGGGAAAACAGCCCCAGCATTTT. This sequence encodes CASSGQGKQPQHF.

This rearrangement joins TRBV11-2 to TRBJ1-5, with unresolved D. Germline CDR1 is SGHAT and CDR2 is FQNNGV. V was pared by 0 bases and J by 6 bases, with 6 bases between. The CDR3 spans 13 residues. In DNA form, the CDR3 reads TGTGCCAGCAGCTTAGAGCGAGGTCAGCCCCAGCATTTT. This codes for CASSLERGQPQHF.